The T cell receptor (beta chain) under discussion was sequenced for a study of shared clonotypes between healthy human individuals. Clones were read by immunoSEQ multiplex PCR, and TCRdb kept only the in-frame ones, dropping some. The top ten hold 1.5% of the sample, which has approximately 940,000 clones, less than 85% seen once. Germline assignment: CDR1 SEHNR and CDR2 FQNEAQ (reference sequence). The V gene lost 1 base and the J gene lost 2 bases, with 10 bases spanning the gap. The CDR3 is 15 amino acids. The chain uses TRBV7-9 and TRBJ2-3; the D gene is possibly TRBD2 (5 bases). This TCR was sampled from a man aged 18 to 30 in good health. Sequences were obtained from memory CD4+ T cells sorted from blood. Subset: CD45RA-negative fraction. CDR3 DNA sequence: TGTGCCAGCAGCTTAGGCGAGGGTTTCACAGATACGCAGTATTTT. Amino acids: CASSLGEGFTDTQYF.